Below, one T cell receptor (beta chain) is given with its context. Amplified regions were TCR beta CDR3 sequences from RNA transcripts. RT-PCR in the first round (using the HTBI primer set) targeted the TCR CDR3. TCRdb reprocessed the multiplex PCR reads with MiXCR, giving one entry per CDR3 protein. The top ten clones hold over 25% of a sample with more than 350,000 distinct CDR3 sequences, under 15% of them seen once. The CDR3 sequence is 20 residues long. In germline, CDR1 is SEHNR, CDR2 FQNEAQ (reference sequence). The J segment lost 3 bases and the V segment lost 0 bases, leaving 14 bases of the junction unmatched. This sample is drawn from a study of T cells in Graves' hyperthyroidism and ophthalmopathy.

Sample: blood. This TCR was recovered from a woman aged 25 to 39 with Graves' hyperthyroidism. The chain has TRBV7-9 and TRBJ2-1; TRBD1 agrees at 10 bases. The DNA of the CDR3 is TGTGCCAGCAGCTTAGCAGCCCCGGGACAGGGGACAAAAATCTACAATGAGCAGTTCTTC. Translated: CASSLAAPGQGTKIYNEQFF. Variable domain in full (rest from reference TRBV7-9 and TRBJ2-1): DTGVSQNPRHKITKRGQNVTFRCDPISEHNRLYWYRQTLGQGPEFLTYFQNEAQLEKSRLLSDRFSAERPKGSFSTLEIQRTEQGDSAMYLCASSLAAPGQGTKIYNEQFFGPGTRLTVL.